A selection of T cell receptor beta chains follows, all from one sample in a study of shared clonotypes between healthy human individuals. Clones were sequenced by immunoSEQ multiplex PCR, and TCRdb holds only the in-frame ones, with some missing. This table holds 650,000 to 700,000 clones, about 90% found once. Specimen: memory CD8+ T cells from PBMCs. These receptors originate from a young man in good health. Some clones in this sample may be carry-over from other donors' samples. The conserved cysteine and the conserved F or W are not part of the CDR3 here.

cdr3_length j_call v_call cdr3_aa
18 TRBJ2-4 TRBV28 ASSTQSGRTEFLAKNIQY
14 TRBJ2-7 TRBV7-9 ASSSQLAGGPYEQY
14 TRBJ2-7 TRBV6-5 ASSYSVGGALYEQY
13 TRBJ1-4 TRBV7-9 ASSFPRTDGGKLF
12 TRBJ1-4 TRBV19 ASSISTPNEKLF
11 - TRBV29-1 SVEDQRGYEQY
13 TRBJ1-1 TRBV4-1 ASSPMGQGNTEAF
16 TRBJ2-7 TRBV19 ASSTRTSHKESSYEQY
15 TRBJ2-1 TRBV27 ASSLGSLPGGWDEQF
11 TRBJ1-1 TRBV28 ASSLGGNTEAF
12 TRBJ2-7 TRBV30 AWNPQGVWHEQY
13 TRBJ1-5 TRBV21-1 ASSLGGGANQPQH
13 TRBJ2-1 TRBV29-1 SVHQVDFSYNEQF
12 TRBJ2-1 TRBV11-2 ASSAGTRPNEQF
16 TRBJ2-6 TRBV9 ASSDRTELVSGANVLT
13 TRBJ2-3 TRBV9 ASSGSSGSTDTQY
17 TRBJ2-6 TRBV15 ATSRDLWEFSSGANVLT
13 TRBJ1-5 TRBV5-3 ARSFSGACNQPQH
15 TRBJ2-5 TRBV5-1 ASRMEGLAGVGETQY
13 TRBJ1-2 TRBV19 ASSIVGRLNYGYT
14 TRBJ2-7 TRBV9 ASSVGRTSDSYEQY
17 TRBJ2-1 TRBV15 ATSREPGGGLSSYNEQF
11 TRBJ1-1 TRBV19 ASSIPGQGAAF
13 TRBJ1-1 TRBV6-6 ASSSSQYVNTEAF
12 TRBJ2-5 TRBV13 ASSLDSGVETQY
14 TRBJ2-7 TRBV6-5 ASSYSFGTASYEQY
13 TRBJ1-4 TRBV27 ASSTRRGPKEKLF
14 TRBJ2-3 TRBV19 ASSINRGLVTDTQY
13 TRBJ2-7 TRBV5-1 ASRSPGHRDYEQY
12 TRBJ1-4 TRBV6-1 ASSEFSLNEKLF
14 TRBJ2-1 TRBV6-4 ASSEGRGVDVEEQF
15 TRBJ2-3 TRBV4-2 ASSQETGTSGTDTQY